What follows are 10 T cell receptor beta chains derived from one specimen sequenced in a study of blood T cell repertoires in COVID-19. Profiled with immunoSEQ multiplex PCR; TCRdb holds only in-frame clones, not every one. The sample has tens of thousands of clones; roughly 80% are singletons. Source material: peripheral blood. The receptors derive from a man between 45 and 60 years old with COVID-19, enrolled during active disease.

The chain recombines TRBV5-6 with TRBJ2-1; no definite D call. Germline CDR1 is SGHDT and CDR2 is YYEEEE. This CDR3 spans 11 amino acids. V was trimmed by 1 base and J by 8 bases, leaving 4 bases between them. In nucleotides, the CDR3 is TGTGCCAGCAGCTTGTTCGATGAGCAGTTCTTC. This encodes CASSLFDEQFF.

This clone was counted a few times. The gene calls are TRBV6-6 and TRBJ1-5; D gene unclear. CDR1 and CDR2 (germline): MNHNY, SVGAGI (reference sequence). Trimming took off 7 bases at V and 9 bases at J, with 13 bases between the two ends. CDR3 size: 12 residues. The CDR3, as DNA: TGTGCCAGCACCGAGGCCAGAGGGCCCCAGCATTTT. Amino acid sequence: CASTEARGPQHF.

The chain carries TRBV13 and TRBJ2-5; 10 nucleotides match TRBD2. CDR1 PRHDT and CDR2 FYEKMQ come from the germline V gene (reference sequence). Germline trimming cut 4 bases from V and 3 bases from J; bases unmatched to any gene: 2. The CDR3 has 14 amino acids. CDR3 DNA sequence: TGTGCCAGCAGCTGGCTAGCGGGGGAAGAGACCCAGTACTTC. Amino acids: CASSWLAGEETQYF.

J is TRBJ1-5 and V is TRBV5-6, with 9 bases that match TRBD1. The CDR3 consists of 14 residues. Germline V gene lookup returns CDR1 SGHDT and CDR2 YYEEEE. J gave up 7 bases and V 4 bases, and 6 bases lay outside the gene matches. The CDR3 DNA reads as TGTGCCAGCAGCCTACAGGGGGCCGGGCAGCCCCAGCATTTT. It is translated as CASSLQGAGQPQHF.

The chain combines TRBV2 with TRBJ2-3; TRBD1 aligns across 11 bases. There are 15 residues in the CDR3. CDR1 and CDR2 from the germline V gene are SNHLY and FYNNEI. With 4 bases clipped from V and 6 bases from J, the junction kept 6 bases outside the gene matches. Here the CDR3 DNA reads TGTGCCAGCAGTGGGACAGGGGGCGCGAGGGATACGCAGTATTTT. This translates into CASSGTGGARDTQYF.

The genes are TRBV9 and TRBJ1-1; D possibly corresponds to TRBD1 (5 bases). CDR3 length: 15 residues. V gave up 0 bases and J gave up 3 bases, with 12 bases separating them. Germline V gives CDR1 SGDLS, CDR2 YYNGEE. CDR3 DNA sequence: TGTGCCAGCAGCGTAGCGGCAGGGTCGGACACTGAAGCTTTCTTT. It translates to CASSVAAGSDTEAFF.

The chain uses TRBV7-8 and TRBJ2-1, with 11 bases matching TRBD1. The CDR3 is 16 amino acids. After removal of 5 bases from V and 3 bases from J, the junction contained 6 bases not matched to a gene. The germline CDR1 and CDR2 sequences are SGHVS and FQNEAQ. Here the CDR3 reads CASSPPGTGGYNEQFF. CDR3 nucleotide sequence: TGTGCCAGCAGCCCTCCTGGGACAGGGGGCTACAATGAGCAGTTCTTC.

The J gene is TRBJ2-7, the V gene TRBV29-1; 11 nucleotides agree with TRBD2. The CDR3 extends over 14 amino acids. The junction had 6 bases not matched to a gene; V was cut back by 6 bases and J by 2 bases. In germline, CDR1 is SQVTM, CDR2 ANQGSEA. The CDR3 is CSVVTSGGTYEQYF. CDR3 sequence (DNA): TGCAGCGTGGTTACTAGCGGGGGTACCTACGAGCAGTACTTC.

This sequence joins TRBV3-1 (or the pseudogene TRBV3-2) and TRBJ2-7; 8 nucleotides align to TRBD2. This CDR3 is built from 15 residues. The junction had 4 bases not matched to a gene; V was cut back by 0 bases and J by 3 bases. Per the germline V gene, CDR1 is LGHDT and CDR2 is YNNKEL (reference sequence). The CDR3 DNA reads TGTGCCAGCAGCCAAGAAACTAGCGGTTACTACGAGCAGTACTTC. This encodes CASSQETSGYYEQYF.

Here the CDR3 DNA reads TGTGCCAGCAGCCCGTCACAACAGGGTCTTAATCAGCCCCAGCATTTT. Protein: CASSPSQQGLNQPQHF. V and J are TRBV7-2 and TRBJ1-5; D possibly corresponds to TRBD1 (6 bases). The V gene lost 5 bases and the J gene lost 4 bases, with 18 bases spanning the gap. The CDR3 consists of 16 residues. Looked up from germline, CDR1 is SGHTA and CDR2 is FQGNSA.